Following are 32 T cell receptor beta chains from one sample sequenced in a study of glioma-infiltrating T cells after dendritic cell vaccination (TCRdb year 2016). Library creation used the immunoSEQ multiplex PCR assay. As stored in TCRdb, this immuneACCESS dataset retains in-frame rearrangements with V and J assigned. A fraction of the clones does not appear; measured against another copy, unresolved V genes explain less than half of the discrepancy, and the remainder lacks a known reason. The sample table shows roughly 100,000 clones, and about four fifths are seen once. The ten most abundant clones make up about 12% of the sample. Source: blood, taken before dendritic cell vaccination. All receptors derive from a human donor with glioblastoma.

The J gene is TRBJ1-4, the V gene TRBV7-2; 9 bases align to TRBD1. From germline, CDR1 is SGHTA and CDR2 FQGNSA. The CDR3 spans 15 residues. J was trimmed by 7 bases and V by 1 base; bases with no gene match: 4. CDR3 amino acids: CASSLVGQGFEKLFF. DNA of the CDR3: TGTGCCAGCAGCTTAGTTGGACAGGGGTTTGAAAAACTGTTTTTT.

The gene calls are TRBV5-1 and TRBJ2-5; 11 nucleotides match TRBD2. Germline V gene data show CDR1 as SGHRS and CDR2 as YFSETQ. J lost 11 bases, V lost 4 bases, and 19 bases had no gene match. This CDR3 has 17 amino acids. The CDR3 DNA reads TGCGCCAGCAGCCCCGGGGCGCAACTAGCGGGGGAGGGAGAGCAGTACTTC. The encoded protein is CASSPGAQLAGEGEQYF.

The rearrangement joins TRBV2 to TRBJ1-1; TRBD1 is a possible D gene (5 bases). Trimming left V 3 bases short and J 4 bases short, with 12 bases between. Germline V CDR1 and CDR2: SNHLY, FYNNEI. This CDR3 contains 14 residues. The CDR3 spells CASSDQRGGTEAFF. CDR3 nucleotides: TGTGCCAGCAGTGACCAACGCGGGGGCACTGAAGCTTTCTTT.

This clone was detected only a few times. This chain uses TRBV5-8 with TRBJ2-7, with D tentatively TRBD2 (7 bases). The V and J ends lost 0 bases and 0 bases respectively, with 13 bases between them. The CDR3 is 16 residues long. CDR1 and CDR2 (germline): SGHTS, YDEGEE. In DNA form, the CDR3 reads TGTGCCAGCAGCTTGGCTGGCGGGGGCCTCTCCTACGAGCAGTACTTC. The encoded protein is CASSLAGGGLSYEQYF.

This chain links TRBV4-3 with TRBJ1-2, with TRBD1 matching over 10 bases. This CDR3 contains 14 residues. V dropped 6 bases and J dropped 5; count of bases not matched to a gene: 6. The germline gives CDR1 LGHNA, CDR2 YSLEER. The CDR3 loop is CASRVTGGNYGYTF. In nucleotides, the CDR3 is TGCGCCAGCAGAGTGACAGGGGGCAATTATGGCTACACCTTC.

The CDR3 nucleotides read TGTGCCAGCAGTTACCAGGGGGCGCTTAGCTATGGCTACACCTTC. This encodes CASSYQGALSYGYTF. The V gene is TRBV6-5, the J gene TRBJ1-2; 8 bases line up with TRBD1. The V segment lost 2 bases and the J segment 4 bases; nucleotides outside the gene matches: 6. The CDR3 spans 15 residues. Per the germline V gene, CDR1 is MNHEY and CDR2 is SVGAGI.

The CDR3 DNA follows: TGTGCCAGTAGTACCCCGGGGGGGGGAGGCCAGGCAGCGTTCTTC. This encodes CASSTPGGGGQAAFF. V gene TRBV19 combines with J gene TRBJ2-1; the match to TRBD2 covers 8 bases. The V gene's germline CDR1 is LNHDA and CDR2 SQIVND (reference sequence). The CDR3 contains 15 residues. V lost 4 bases, J lost 15 bases, and 17 bases stayed unmatched.

The V and J genes are TRBV15 and TRBJ2-7, with 7 bases that match TRBD1. The V segment lost 3 bases and the J segment 0 bases; nucleotides outside the gene matches: 2. Germline-derived CDR1 and CDR2 are LNHNV and YYDKDF (reference sequence). This CDR3 has 14 residues. The CDR3 loop reads CATSRDRSSYEQYF. In DNA form, the CDR3 reads TGTGCCACCAGCAGGGACAGGAGCTCCTACGAGCAGTACTTC.

There are a few counts of this clone. The chain uses TRBV29-1 and TRBJ2-7; 8 nucleotides match TRBD2. Germline V gives CDR1 SQVTM, CDR2 ANQGSEA. J gave up 0 bases and V 5 bases, and 6 bases lay outside the gene matches. This CDR3 is built from 14 residues. As DNA, the CDR3 is TGCAGCGTTACCCGGGGGGGACTCTCCTACGAGCAGTACTTC. This codes for CSVTRGGLSYEQYF.

The chain joins TRBV19 to TRBJ2-5; no firm D call. The CDR3 has 16 amino acids. The V end was cut by 0 bases, the J end by 2 bases, with 13 bases between. From germline, CDR1 is LNHDA and CDR2 SQIVND (reference sequence). CDR3 protein: CASSIDRVASQETQYF. In DNA form, the CDR3 reads TGTGCCAGTAGTATAGATCGGGTGGCATCACAAGAGACCCAGTACTTC.

This clone showed up just a few times. The gene calls are TRBV11-2 and TRBJ1-1, with D possibly being TRBD1 (5 bases). The CDR3 covers 14 residues. Germline assignment: CDR1 SGHAT and CDR2 FQNNGV. The V end lost 8 bases, the J end lost 5 bases, and 18 bases lay between the germline ends. The CDR3 is CASHLTRGGTEAFF. In nucleotides, the CDR3 is TGTGCCAGCCACTTGACGAGGGGAGGGACTGAAGCTTTCTTT.

This chain joins TRBV4-1 and TRBJ1-2, with D hard to call. CDR3 size: 13 residues. CDR1 is MGHRA and CDR2 is YSYEKL in the germline V gene. V lost 0 bases, J lost 8 bases, and 10 bases lay in between. CDR3 nucleotide sequence: TGCGCCAGCAGCCAAGAAGGATACGGGGGCTACACCTTC. This gives the protein CASSQEGYGGYTF.

The rearrangement links TRBV6-5 to TRBJ1-2; possibly TRBD1 for D (5 bases). CDR3 size: 12 residues. Germline V gene data show CDR1 as MNHEY and CDR2 as SVGAGI. With 6 bases removed from V and 2 bases from J, the gap between germline ends came to 7 bases. The CDR3 region has the DNA TGTGCCAGCAGACAGGAGAACTATGGCTACACCTTC. It translates to CASRQENYGYTF.

The chain recombines TRBV18 with TRBJ1-2; D not certain. The CDR3 has 14 residues. The germline gives CDR1 KGHSH, CDR2 LQKENI. Trimming removed 2 bases from V and 8 bases from J, with 15 bases in between. The CDR3 is CASSPGETNSGYTF. The CDR3 nucleotides are TGTGCCAGCTCACCAGGGGAGACAAATTCCGGCTACACCTTC. Together with reference TRBV18 and TRBJ1-2, the CDR3 gives the full variable domain: NAGVMQNPRHLVRRRGQEARLRCSPMKGHSHVYWYRQLPEEGLKFMVYLQKENIIDESGMPKERFSAEFPKEGPSILRIQQVVRGDSAAYFCASSPGETNSGYTFGSGTRLTVV.

This clone was counted a few times. The chain carries TRBV4-3 and TRBJ2-2; 8 bases match TRBD2. The CDR3 extends over 16 amino acids. V was pared by 4 bases and J by 6 bases, with 10 bases of the junction left unmatched. Germline CDR1 and CDR2: LGHNA and YSLEER. The CDR3 DNA reads as TGCGCCAGCAGCCCCCCCGGACTAGCCGGCCCCGGGGAGCTGTTTTTT. It translates to CASSPPGLAGPGELFF.

To note about this clone: At one boundary the junction diverges from the germline segment, which might be a read error. The rearrangement links TRBV5-4 to TRBJ2-3; a weak D match, TRBD2 (5 bases). CDR3 length: 15 residues. Germline V gene lookup returns CDR1 SGHNT and CDR2 YYREEE (reference sequence). The CDR3 protein is CAGSREGSATDTQYF. The CDR3 DNA is TGTGCCGGCAGCCGAGAGGGTAGCGCTACAGATACGCAGTATTTT.

The chain recombines TRBV11-2 with TRBJ2-3; TRBD2 matches 14 bases. This CDR3 contains 16 residues. Trimming cost V 3 bases and J 7 bases; bases outside gene matches: 6. Germline values: CDR1 SGHAT, CDR2 FQNNGV. As DNA, the CDR3 is TGTGCCAGCAGCTTGGGACTAGCGGGGGTAGGGAATACGCAGTATTTT. Its protein is CASSLGLAGVGNTQYF. The variable domain in full, completed from reference TRBV11-2 and TRBJ2-3, reads EAGVAQSPRYKIIEKRQSVAFWCNPISGHATLYWYQQILGQGPKLLIQFQNNGVVDDSQLPKDRFSAERLKGVDSTLKIQPAKLEDSAVYLCASSLGLAGVGNTQYFGPGTRLTVL.

V usage is TRBV6-1 and J usage is TRBJ1-2, with 7 positions matching TRBD1. This CDR3 is built from 13 residues. V was pared by 5 bases and J by 4 bases, with 4 bases of the junction left unmatched. The germline V gene encodes CDR1 MNHNS and CDR2 SASEGT. Written as DNA, the CDR3 is TGTGCCAGCAGTAGGGACAGTCCCTATGGCTACACCTTC. It specifies CASSRDSPYGYTF.

The V and J genes are TRBV7-8 and TRBJ2-7; D is possibly TRBD2 (5 bases). Per the germline V gene, CDR1 is SGHVS and CDR2 is FQNEAQ. V lost 5 bases, J lost 1 base, and 18 bases lay in between. The CDR3 is 16 residues long. CDR3 sequence reads: CASSTRFNPGSYEQYF. CDR3 nucleotides: TGTGCCAGCAGCACCCGCTTTAACCCGGGGTCCTACGAGCAGTACTTC.

V is TRBV15 and J is TRBJ1-2, with 12 positions matching TRBD1. The germline V gene encodes CDR1 LNHNV and CDR2 YYDKDF (reference sequence). This CDR3 is 18 amino acids long. V lost 0 bases and J lost 6; bases outside the gene matches: 11. CDR3 sequence: CATSRDRGTGGAGHGYTF. The CDR3 DNA follows: TGTGCCACCAGCAGAGATCGAGGGACAGGGGGCGCGGGGCATGGCTACACCTTC.

The gene calls are TRBV30 and TRBJ2-5; D is unclear. The CDR3 contains 15 residues. Trimming took off 0 bases at V and 2 bases at J, with 13 bases between the two ends. The V gene's germline CDR1 is GTSNPN and CDR2 SVGIG (reference sequence). CDR3 sequence: CAWSVERTVQETQYF. The CDR3 nucleotides read TGTGCCTGGAGTGTAGAGAGAACAGTACAAGAGACCCAGTACTTC.

The chain couples TRBV29-1 to TRBJ1-1; 9 bases align to TRBD1. Germline assignment: CDR1 SQVTM and CDR2 ANQGSEA. There are 12 residues in the CDR3. With 6 bases clipped from V and 3 bases from J, the junction kept 2 bases outside the gene matches. The CDR3 DNA is TGCAGCGTGGGACAGGGTCACACTGAAGCTTTCTTT. Its protein product is CSVGQGHTEAFF.

This chain connects TRBV30 to TRBJ1-2; TRBD1 aligns across 11 bases. The CDR3 runs 14 residues. In germline, CDR1 is GTSNPN, CDR2 SVGIG (reference sequence). J lost 5 bases, V lost 2 bases, and 4 bases had no gene match. In nucleotides, the CDR3 is TGTGCCTGGAGTCCAGGGACAGGGGGGTATGGCTACACCTTC. Amino acids: CAWSPGTGGYGYTF.

The chain uses TRBV25-1 and TRBJ1-3, with D perhaps matching TRBD1 (5 bases). Germline V gene data show CDR1 as MGHDK and CDR2 as SYGVNS. Trimming cost V 0 bases and J 5 bases, with 8 bases left between them. The CDR3 covers 14 residues. CDR3 region: CASSEYPGRNTIYF. CDR3 in DNA: TGTGCCAGCAGTGAATATCCAGGGCGAAACACCATATATTTT.

This chain uses TRBV20-1 with TRBJ2-1; D uncertain. The CDR3 is 10 residues long. Trimming stripped 3 bases from V and 11 bases from J, with 8 bases between. Germline lookup yields CDR1 DFQATT and CDR2 SNEGSKA (reference sequence). The CDR3 nucleotides are TGCAGTGCTAGTGACGACAAGCAGTTCTTC. Translating it yields CSASDDKQFF.

The chain recombines TRBV5-1 with TRBJ2-7; 9 positions agree with TRBD1. This CDR3 has 15 residues. Losses at the gene ends were 5 bases for V and 3 bases for J; bases not matched to a gene: 9. Per the germline V gene, CDR1 is SGHRS and CDR2 is YFSETQ. CDR3: CASSLSGTGSYEQYF. CDR3 in DNA: TGCGCCAGCAGTTTATCTGGGACAGGGAGCTACGAGCAGTACTTC.

The rearrangement joins TRBV19 to TRBJ2-7, with D possibly being TRBD2 (6 bases). The CDR3 runs to 13 residues. The V end lost 2 bases, the J end lost 3 bases, and 8 bases lay between the germline ends. Germline CDR1 is LNHDA and CDR2 is SQIVND (reference sequence). The CDR3, as DNA: TGTGCCAGTAGTATACAGGGAGGCTACGAGCAGTACTTC. Its protein is CASSIQGGYEQYF.

The chain has TRBV5-4 and TRBJ1-6, with D unresolved. The CDR3 runs to 16 residues. V gave up 4 bases and J gave up 0 bases, with 11 bases separating them. Germline loops: CDR1 SGHNT, CDR2 YYREEE (reference sequence). CDR3 sequence reads: CASSQMAFSYNSPLHF. In DNA form, the CDR3 reads TGTGCCAGCAGCCAAATGGCTTTCTCCTATAATTCACCCCTCCACTTT.

The rearrangement links TRBV11-2 to TRBJ1-2, with D possibly being TRBD1 (6 bases). The germline gives CDR1 SGHAT, CDR2 FQNNGV. Trimming cost V 5 bases and J 3 bases, with 16 bases left between them. CDR3 length equals 15 residues. The CDR3 DNA is TGTGCCAGCAGCGCCGGACAGCAGAAGCACTATGGCTACACCTTC. Translation gives CASSAGQQKHYGYTF.

The CDR3 loop reads CASSLLALSSYNEQFF. DNA of the CDR3: TGTGCCAGCAGCTTATTAGCGTTGAGCTCCTACAATGAGCAGTTCTTC. This chain uses TRBV11-2 with TRBJ2-1; a weak D match, TRBD2 (5 bases). The CDR3 loop spans 16 amino acids. V was shortened by 2 bases and J by 0 bases, with 11 bases between the two germline ends. Per germline, CDR1 SGHAT and CDR2 FQNNGV.

CDR3 amino acids: CASSYGAGVGYTF. CDR3 DNA sequence: TGTGCCAGCAGTTACGGGGCAGGGGTGGGCTACACCTTC. The rearrangement joins TRBV6-5 to TRBJ1-2; the D gene is possibly TRBD1 (6 bases). V shed 2 bases and J shed 8 bases, with 12 bases lying between them. This CDR3 region has 13 residues. Germline lookup yields CDR1 MNHEY and CDR2 SVGAGI.

This chain joins TRBV7-2 and TRBJ1-5; D perhaps matches TRBD1 (6 bases). From germline, CDR1 is SGHTA and CDR2 FQGNSA. The CDR3 contains 13 residues. Between the trimmed V and J ends, which lost 4 bases and 6 bases, there was a span of 10 bases. In DNA form, the CDR3 reads TGTGCCAGCAGCTCCAGAGGGGGTCAGCCCCAGCATTTT. Translating it yields CASSSRGGQPQHF.